This T cell receptor beta chain was captured in a study of PD-L1 blockade in urothelial cancer. Study information: Atezolizumab therapy began for patients at some point between 2014 and 2015, dosed at 1,200 mg intravenously every 3 weeks. Blood-derived samples held a median approximately 150,000 T cells. Study observations and caveats: Durable benefit was linked to greater 3-week expansion of tumor-associated blood clones.

As to time point: pretreatment peripheral blood. Per-patient samples, pretreatment and on-treatment, numbered 1 to 8. Assay: immunoSEQ multiplex PCR; the TCRdb copy retains only in-frame clones and omits some. This sample has 40,000 or so clones; 80% to 90% occur once, and the top ten carry 6.5% to 8.5%. Trimming took off 0 bases at V and 13 bases at J, with 10 bases between the two ends. The CDR3 consists of 13 residues. The germline CDR1 and CDR2 sequences are SGHTA and FQGTGA. To note about this clone: Its antigen is currently unknown.

The rearrangement uses TRBV7-3 and TRBJ1-6; D remains ambiguous. Sequencing was performed on PBMCs, taken around atezolizumab (anti-PD-L1) treatment. This clonotype originated in a man aged 55 to 70 with urothelial cancer. CDR3 in amino acids: CASSLTIVSPLHF. CDR3 bases: TGTGCCAGCAGCTTAACAATCGTATCGCCCCTCCACTTT.